A single sample gave rise to the 15 T cell receptor beta chains below, sequenced in a study of identical twins. Using its own MiXCR run on the 5' RACE reads, TCRdb lists one record per CDR3 protein. The sample lists hundreds of thousands of distinct CDR3 sequences, 8.6% occurring once. This sample also belongs to another study, concerning yellow fever vaccine responses in identical twins.

Material for sequencing was PBMCs. These receptors were taken from a woman under 30 in good health.

Notes on this clonotype: The missing conserved phenylalanine or tryptophan at the end of this CDR3 makes a read error likely. V usage is TRBV11-2 and J usage is TRBJ2-7, with D possibly TRBD2 on 6 matching bases. Trimming removed 2 bases at V and 2 bases at J, with 10 bases between. The CDR3 totals 14 residues. From germline, CDR1 is SGHAT and CDR2 FQNNGV. The DNA of the CDR3 is TGTGCCAGCAGCTTATACGGGGGAACCTACGAGCAGTACTCC. Translated: CASSLYGGTYEQYS.

The chain combines TRBV4-2 with TRBJ2-3; 13 positions agree with TRBD2. The CDR3 is made up of 17 amino acids. Unmatched junction bases numbered 4, after V lost 0 bases and J lost 4 bases. Germline CDR1 and CDR2: LGHNA and YNFKEQ. DNA for the CDR3: TGTGCCAGCAGCCAAGACGGACTAGCGGGAGTCCCAGATACGCAGTATTTT. The encoded protein is CASSQDGLAGVPDTQYF.

This clonotype appeared many times. The gene calls are TRBV7-3 and TRBJ2-1; tentatively, D is TRBD2 (5 bases). Germline CDR1 reads SGHTA; CDR2 reads FQGTGA. This CDR3 has 15 residues. Trimming removed 5 bases at V and 4 bases at J, with 15 bases between. CDR3 nucleotides: TGTGCCAGCAGCCCTACTAGTAGGAAGTACAATGAGCAGTTCTTC. Translated, it gives CASSPTSRKYNEQFF.

The V call is TRBV20-1, the J call TRBJ2-1, with 8 nucleotides matching TRBD2. The length of the CDR3 is 16 residues. In germline, CDR1 is DFQATT, CDR2 SNEGSKA (reference sequence). CDR3 in amino acids: CRGRAHREGRNNEQFF. CDR3 nucleotide sequence: TGCAGGGGTCGTGCCCATCGGGAGGGCCGGAACAATGAGCAGTTCTTC.

This sequence joins TRBV24-1 and TRBJ2-1; D might be TRBD1 or TRBD2, each matching 5 bases. V lost 9 bases and J 7 bases, leaving 30 bases between the germline ends. CDR3 length: 18 residues. The germline gives CDR1 KGHDR, CDR2 SFDVKD. The DNA of the CDR3 is TGTGCCACCGCCGCCACCAGTTTTACGGGACCCACGGGTAATGAGCAGTTCTTC. Protein product: CATAATSFTGPTGNEQFF.

The chain combines TRBV2 with TRBJ2-1; 10 positions match TRBD1. Germline assignment: CDR1 SNHLY and CDR2 FYNNEI. Trimming took 6 bases from V and 2 from J; bases not matched to a gene: 4. The CDR3 has 15 amino acids. CDR3 protein: CASRGQGLTYNEQFF. The CDR3 nucleotides read TGTGCCAGCAGGGGACAGGGGTTGACCTACAATGAGCAGTTCTTC.

This clonotype was recorded a few times. The chain uses TRBV28 and TRBJ2-7, with 8 bases fitting TRBD1. The CDR3 length is 12 residues. CDR1 is MDHEN, CDR2 SYDVKM, per germline. V shed 8 bases, J shed 5 bases, and the junction held 5 bases outside the gene matches. CDR3 in DNA: TGTGCCAGCCACACAGGGGGAAACGAGCAGTACTTC. Translated: CASHTGGNEQYF.

This clonotype was detected ten times or more. The CDR3 loop is CASSLGQVVSPLHF. In DNA form, the CDR3 reads TGTGCCAGCAGTCTAGGACAGGTCGTTTCACCCCTCCACTTT. This sequence joins TRBV12-3 or TRBV12-4 and TRBJ1-6; TRBD1 matches at 7 bases. Trimming at V came to 5 bases and at J to 9 bases, leaving 7 bases not matched to a gene. CDR3 length equals 14 residues.

V is TRBV11-1 and J is TRBJ2-7; maybe TRBD2 (7 bases). Germline V gives CDR1 SGHAT, CDR2 FQDESV (reference sequence). The germline V and J ends were trimmed by 4 bases and 7 bases, with 14 bases remaining between them. CDR3 length: 13 amino acids. CDR3 sequence: CASSYTRGAEQYF. Written as DNA, the CDR3 is TGTGCCAGCAGCTACACTCGGGGGGCAGAGCAGTACTTC.

This clonotype was detected ten times or more. The rearrangement joins TRBV29-1 to TRBJ2-2; TRBD1 might be the D (6 bases). The V end lost 8 bases, the J end lost 4 bases, and 14 bases lay between the germline ends. This CDR3 contains 13 residues. Germline V gene lookup returns CDR1 SQVTM and CDR2 ANQGSEA. CDR3 protein: CSSGHPTTGELFF. The CDR3 region has the DNA TGCAGCTCGGGACATCCGACCACCGGGGAGCTGTTTTTT.

J is TRBJ2-1 and V is TRBV2; D gene uncertain. CDR1 is SNHLY and CDR2 is FYNNEI in the germline V gene. The V and J ends lost 6 bases and 3 bases respectively, with 9 bases between them. The CDR3 loop spans 13 amino acids. In DNA form, the CDR3 reads TGTGCCAGCAGACTGGACGACTACAATGAGCAGTTCTTC. It translates to CASRLDDYNEQFF.

This clonotype was observed a handful of times. CDR3 sequence (DNA): TGCAGTGCTCTTGCGTATGGGGCCGGGGAGCTGTTTTTT. Residues: CSALAYGAGELFF. The rearrangement joins TRBV20-1 to TRBJ2-2; D uncertain. The CDR3 covers 13 residues. CDR1 and CDR2 (germline): DFQATT, SNEGSKA (reference sequence). The V end was cut by 5 bases, the J end by 6 bases, with 13 bases between.

This clonotype was counted between two and nine times. CDR3 residues: CASRSNRGGDYEQYF. The DNA for the CDR3 is TGTGCCAGCAGGAGCAACAGGGGAGGGGACTACGAGCAGTACTTC. J is TRBJ2-7 and V is TRBV2; D possibly matches TRBD1 or TRBD2 (7 bases each). The CDR3 loop spans 15 amino acids. Per the germline V gene, CDR1 is SNHLY and CDR2 is FYNNEI. V lost 6 bases and J 3 bases, leaving 18 bases between the germline ends.

This clonotype showed up many times. The CDR3 protein is CASTPLSGVFNEQFF. The CDR3 bases are TGTGCCAGCACGCCTCTATCGGGGGTTTTCAATGAGCAGTTCTTC. The chain employs TRBV6-1 and TRBJ2-1, with a tentative D call TRBD2 (6 bases). The CDR3 is 15 residues long. CDR1 and CDR2 (germline): MNHNS, SASEGT. Trimming took 7 bases from V and 6 from J, leaving 19 bases between them.

The CDR3 protein is CASSVSGRANEQFF. CDR3 nucleotides: TGTGCCAGCAGCGTAAGCGGGAGGGCCAATGAGCAGTTCTTC. The chain recombines TRBV7-2 with TRBJ2-1; TRBD2 agrees at 10 bases. Trimming cost V 5 bases and J 6 bases; bases outside gene matches: 4. The CDR3 has 14 residues. Germline loops: CDR1 SGHTA, CDR2 FQGNSA.